This T cell receptor beta chain was captured in a study of cytomegalovirus exposure and HLA in healthy donors. General observations from the study: In a later analysis, fewer than 20,000 TCR beta sequences were associated with HLA alleles at 0.05 false discovery rate. Researchers reportedly found TCR beta sequences accurately predicted most subjects' HLA-A and HLA-B alleles.

Remarks on this clone: Its antigen remains unidentified.

Germline V gives CDR1 SNHLY, CDR2 FYNNEI. The CDR3 has 16 residues. V shed 6 bases, J shed 7 bases, and the junction held 14 bases outside the gene matches. In the PCR, 60 Vbeta and 13 Jbeta primers were used. Measured with immunoSEQ multiplex PCR; TCRdb has only the in-frame clones, and not every one. The table records around 130,000 clones, 65% to 85% of them present only once. The gene calls are TRBV2 and TRBJ2-7; 11 bases match TRBD2. Sequencing was performed on PBMCs. The source of this sequence is a middle-aged woman in good health and CMV-seronegative. The CDR3 region is CASREFTSGSFGEQYF. Written as DNA, the CDR3 is TGTGCCAGCAGAGAATTCACTAGCGGGAGTTTTGGAGAGCAGTACTTC.